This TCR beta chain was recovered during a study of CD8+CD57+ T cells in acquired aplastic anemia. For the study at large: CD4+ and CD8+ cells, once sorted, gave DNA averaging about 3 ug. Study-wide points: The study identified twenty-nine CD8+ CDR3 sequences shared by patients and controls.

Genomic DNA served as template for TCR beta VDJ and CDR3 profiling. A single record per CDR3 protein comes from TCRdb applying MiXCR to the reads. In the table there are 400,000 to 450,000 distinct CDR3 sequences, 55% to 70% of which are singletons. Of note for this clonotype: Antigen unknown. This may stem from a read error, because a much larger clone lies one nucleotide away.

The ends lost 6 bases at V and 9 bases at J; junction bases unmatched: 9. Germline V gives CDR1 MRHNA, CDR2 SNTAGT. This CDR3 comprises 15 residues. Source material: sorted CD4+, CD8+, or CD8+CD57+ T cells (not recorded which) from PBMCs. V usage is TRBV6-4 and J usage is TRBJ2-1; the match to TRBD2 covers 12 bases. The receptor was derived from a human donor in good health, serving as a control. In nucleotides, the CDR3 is TGTGCCAGCAGGTCTCTAGCGGGGGGGCTCAGTGAGCAGTTCTTC. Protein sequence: CASRSLAGGLSEQFF.